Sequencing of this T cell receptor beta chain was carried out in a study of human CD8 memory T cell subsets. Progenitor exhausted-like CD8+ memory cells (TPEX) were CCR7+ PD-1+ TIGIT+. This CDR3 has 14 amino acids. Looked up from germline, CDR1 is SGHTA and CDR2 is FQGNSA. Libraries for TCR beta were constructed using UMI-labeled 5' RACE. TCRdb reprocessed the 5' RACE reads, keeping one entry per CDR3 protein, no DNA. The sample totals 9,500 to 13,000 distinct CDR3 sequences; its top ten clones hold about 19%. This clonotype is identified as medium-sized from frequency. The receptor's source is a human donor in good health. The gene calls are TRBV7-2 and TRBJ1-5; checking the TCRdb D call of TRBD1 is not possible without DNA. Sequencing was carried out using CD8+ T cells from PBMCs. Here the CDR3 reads CASRPAGDSQPQHF.